Included here is one T cell receptor beta chain sequence, with context. These data are taken from a study of T cells in Graves' hyperthyroidism and ophthalmopathy. The source material, RNA transcripts, was used to amplify TCR beta CDR3 regions. With the HTBI primer set, the TCR CDR3 went through a first round of RT-PCR. MiXCR, applied by TCRdb to the multiplex PCR reads, yields one record per CDR3 protein. Of 500,000 to 650,000 distinct CDR3 sequences listed, over 45% are singletons. Sequenced material: peripheral blood or thyroid tissue (not recorded which). This clonotype originated in an adult woman with Graves' disease, either hyperthyroidism or ophthalmopathy (not recorded which).

In DNA form, the CDR3 reads TGCAGCTTAGATAGGGACACTGAAGCTTTCTTT. Residues: CSLDRDTEAFF. This chain joins TRBV29-1 and TRBJ1-1; D not resolved. The CDR3 runs 11 residues. Trimming left V 8 bases short and J 3 bases short, with 10 bases between. Germline CDR1 and CDR2: SQVTM and ANQGSEA.